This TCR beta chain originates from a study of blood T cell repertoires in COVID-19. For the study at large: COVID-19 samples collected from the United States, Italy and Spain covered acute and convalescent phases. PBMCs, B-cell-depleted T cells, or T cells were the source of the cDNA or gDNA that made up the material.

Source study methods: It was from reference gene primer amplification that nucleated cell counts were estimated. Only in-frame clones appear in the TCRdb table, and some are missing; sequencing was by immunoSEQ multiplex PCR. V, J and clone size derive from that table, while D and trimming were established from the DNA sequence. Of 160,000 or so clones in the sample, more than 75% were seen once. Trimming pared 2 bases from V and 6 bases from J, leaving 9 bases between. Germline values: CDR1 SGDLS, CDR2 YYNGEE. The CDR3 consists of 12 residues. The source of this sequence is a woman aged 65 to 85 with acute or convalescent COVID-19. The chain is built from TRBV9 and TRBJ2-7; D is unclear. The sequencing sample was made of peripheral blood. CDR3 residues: CASSVGLGEQYF. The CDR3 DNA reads TGTGCCAGCAGCGTCGGTCTAGGCGAGCAGTACTTC.